Listed below are T cell receptor beta chains from one sample, sequenced in a study of blood T cell repertoires in COVID-19. Clones were sequenced by immunoSEQ multiplex PCR, and TCRdb holds only the in-frame ones, with some missing. The sample has about 220,000 clones; about 79% are singletons. Sequencing input: peripheral blood. Every receptor here comes from a man aged 50 or older with active or convalescent COVID-19. The conserved cysteine and the conserved F or W are not part of the CDR3 here. Clone size is not always given. Where it is, it says once, few, many or a class for expanded clones.

v_call: TRBV11-2
clone_size: NA
cdr3_length: 12
cdr3_aa: ASRPDSSYNEQF

v_call: TRBV2
clone_size: NA
cdr3_length: 13
cdr3_aa: ASRETGNSNQPQH

v_call: TRBV5-5
clone_size: few
cdr3_length: 11
cdr3_aa: ASSLDRESVAF

v_call: TRBV19
clone_size: NA
cdr3_length: 18
cdr3_aa: ATNGGVGQGARGSNQPQH

v_call: TRBV4-2
clone_size: NA
cdr3_length: 12
cdr3_aa: ASRVTGGGGELF

v_call: TRBV7-9
clone_size: NA
cdr3_length: 15
cdr3_aa: ASSLGSTGANTGELF

v_call: TRBV11-3
clone_size: NA
cdr3_length: 11
cdr3_aa: ASSLGVTDTQY

v_call: TRBV5-1
clone_size: NA
cdr3_length: 13
cdr3_aa: ASSPDRAGDYGYT

v_call: TRBV7-3
clone_size: NA
cdr3_length: 14
cdr3_aa: ASSLDRTGGYNEQF

v_call: TRBV12-3/TRBV12-4
clone_size: NA
cdr3_length: 10
cdr3_aa: ASSPTSSTQY

v_call: TRBV5-1
clone_size: NA
cdr3_length: 13
cdr3_aa: ASSLDGRLGTEAF

v_call: TRBV5-5
clone_size: NA
cdr3_length: 11
cdr3_aa: ASSLPTPDTQY

v_call: TRBV5-6
clone_size: NA
cdr3_length: 13
cdr3_aa: ASSPLRQENEKLF